The sequence of this T cell receptor beta chain was determined in a study of T cell responses to AZD1222 COVID-19 vaccine. Study findings and constraints: With dominance at 160-218 and 743-854, vaccine-associated CD4 TCRs spanned spike.

The repertoire was sequenced with immunoSEQ multiplex PCR; TCRdb's copy has only in-frame clones and lacks some. The table records about 140,000 clones, approximately 89% of them present only once. CDR1 SNHLY and CDR2 FYNNEI come from the germline V gene. V was pared by 4 bases and J by 2 bases, with 4 bases of the junction left unmatched. This CDR3 has 14 residues. About this clone itself: Its cognate antigen is unknown.

This specimen was peripheral blood, taken on day 0 of AZD1222 vaccination. The sequence was collected from an adult in good health. The gene calls are TRBV2 and TRBJ1-2; 7 bases map to TRBD1. CDR3 loop: CASSGQGGNYGYTF. The CDR3 DNA reads TGTGCCAGCAGTGGACAGGGTGGGAACTATGGCTACACCTTC.